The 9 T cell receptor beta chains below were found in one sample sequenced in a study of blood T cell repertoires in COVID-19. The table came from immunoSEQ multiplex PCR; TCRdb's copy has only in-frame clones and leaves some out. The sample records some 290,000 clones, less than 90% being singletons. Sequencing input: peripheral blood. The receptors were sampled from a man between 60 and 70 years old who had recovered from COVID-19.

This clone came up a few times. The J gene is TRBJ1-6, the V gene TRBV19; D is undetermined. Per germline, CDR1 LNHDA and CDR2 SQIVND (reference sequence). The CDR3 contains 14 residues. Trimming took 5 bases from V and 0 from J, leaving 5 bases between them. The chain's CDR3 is CASSGSSYNSPLHF. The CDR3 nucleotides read TGTGCCAGTAGTGGGAGCTCCTATAATTCACCCCTCCACTTT.

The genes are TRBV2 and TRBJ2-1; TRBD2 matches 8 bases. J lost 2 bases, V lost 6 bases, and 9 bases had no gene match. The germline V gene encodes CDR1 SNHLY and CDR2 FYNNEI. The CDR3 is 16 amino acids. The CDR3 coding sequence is TGTGCCAGCAGCCCCACGGGCGGGGGGACCTACAATGAGCAGTTCTTC. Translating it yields CASSPTGGGTYNEQFF. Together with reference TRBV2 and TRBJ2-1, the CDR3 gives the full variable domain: EPEVTQTPSHQVTQMGQEVILRCVPISNHLYFYWYRQILGQKVEFLVSFYNNEISEKSEIFDDQFSVERPDGSNFTLKIRSTKLEDSAMYFCASSPTGGGTYNEQFFGPGTRLTVL.

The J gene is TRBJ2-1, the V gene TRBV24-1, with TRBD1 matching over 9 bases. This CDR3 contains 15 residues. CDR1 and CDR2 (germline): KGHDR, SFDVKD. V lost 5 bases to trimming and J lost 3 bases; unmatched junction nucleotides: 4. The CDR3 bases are TGTGCCACCAGTGCCGCGACAGGGGGCTACAATGAGCAGTTCTTC. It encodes CATSAATGGYNEQFF.

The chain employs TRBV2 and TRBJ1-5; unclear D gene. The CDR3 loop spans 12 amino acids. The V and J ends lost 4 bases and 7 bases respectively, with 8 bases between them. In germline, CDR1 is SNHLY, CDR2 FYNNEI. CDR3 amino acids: CASSGAWQPQHF. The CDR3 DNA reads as TGTGCCAGCAGTGGGGCGTGGCAGCCCCAGCATTTT.

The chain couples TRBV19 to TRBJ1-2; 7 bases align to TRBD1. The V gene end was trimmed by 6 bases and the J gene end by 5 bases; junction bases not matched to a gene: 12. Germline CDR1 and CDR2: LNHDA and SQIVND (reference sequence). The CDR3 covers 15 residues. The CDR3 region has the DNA TGTGCCAGTAGCCCCCAGGGGGTTGACGCTTATGGCTACACCTTC. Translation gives CASSPQGVDAYGYTF.

The CDR3, as DNA: TGTGCCAGCAGTTACCAGCGGGGAAACACCGGGGAGCTGTTTTTT. It codes for CASSYQRGNTGELFF. The chain couples TRBV6-5 to TRBJ2-2; 7 bases agree with TRBD2. The CDR3 is 15 amino acids. The V segment lost 2 bases and the J segment 2 bases; nucleotides outside the gene matches: 2. Germline assignment: CDR1 MNHEY and CDR2 SVGAGI.

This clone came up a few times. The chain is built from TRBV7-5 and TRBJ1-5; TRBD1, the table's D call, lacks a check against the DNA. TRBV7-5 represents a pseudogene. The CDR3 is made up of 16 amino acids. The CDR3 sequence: CVRSPSGRGSNQPQHF. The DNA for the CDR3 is TGTGTCAGAAGCCCCTCGGGTAGGGGCAGCAATCAGCCCCAGCATTTT.

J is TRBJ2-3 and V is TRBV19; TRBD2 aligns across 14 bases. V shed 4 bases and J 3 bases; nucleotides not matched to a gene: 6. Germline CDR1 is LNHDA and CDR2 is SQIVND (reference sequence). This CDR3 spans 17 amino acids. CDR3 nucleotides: TGTGCCAGTAGTAAACGGACTAGCGGGAGGTTAACAGATACGCAGTATTTT. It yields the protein CASSKRTSGRLTDTQYF.

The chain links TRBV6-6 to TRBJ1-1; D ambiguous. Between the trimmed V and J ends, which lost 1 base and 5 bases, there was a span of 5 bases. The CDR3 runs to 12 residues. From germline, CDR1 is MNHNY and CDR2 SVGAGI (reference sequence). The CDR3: CASSYYETEAFF. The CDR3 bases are TGTGCCAGCAGTTACTATGAGACTGAAGCTTTCTTT.